This T cell receptor (beta chain) appears in the sequencing data of a study of blood T cell repertoires in COVID-19. Study overall: Both acute and convalescent COVID-19 samples were obtained from the United States, Italy and Spain. T cells, B-cell-depleted T cells, or PBMCs provided the cDNA or gDNA that served as material.

Per germline, CDR1 MNHNY and CDR2 SVGAGI (reference sequence). The CDR3 contains 15 residues. Trimming removed 5 bases at V and 8 bases at J, with 18 bases between. In the original analysis: Amplifying reference gene primers gave estimates of nucleated cell counts. The data were produced by immunoSEQ multiplex PCR, yet TCRdb's version contains in-frame clones alone and is incomplete. That table gives V, J and clone size, and the DNA gave D and trimming. The top ten clones hold over 9.5% of a sample with 70,000 to 95,000 clones, about 82% of them seen once. The sequence was obtained from a woman aged 70-85 years with active or convalescent COVID-19. V gene TRBV6-6 combines with J gene TRBJ1-4, with D uncertain. The specimen was peripheral blood. CDR3 sequence: CASSALRGDREKLFF. In nucleotides, the CDR3 is TGTGCCAGCAGTGCCCTCCGGGGAGATAGGGAAAAACTGTTTTTT.